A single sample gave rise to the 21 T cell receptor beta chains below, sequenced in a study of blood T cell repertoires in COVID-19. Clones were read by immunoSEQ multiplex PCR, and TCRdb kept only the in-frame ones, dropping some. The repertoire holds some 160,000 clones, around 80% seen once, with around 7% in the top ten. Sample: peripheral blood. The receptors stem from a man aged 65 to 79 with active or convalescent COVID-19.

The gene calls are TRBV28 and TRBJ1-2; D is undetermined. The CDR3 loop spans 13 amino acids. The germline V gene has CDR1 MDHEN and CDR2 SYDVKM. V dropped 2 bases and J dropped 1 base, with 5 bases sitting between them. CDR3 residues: CASSLQVNYGYTF. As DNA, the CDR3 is TGTGCCAGCAGTTTACAGGTTAACTATGGCTACACCTTC.

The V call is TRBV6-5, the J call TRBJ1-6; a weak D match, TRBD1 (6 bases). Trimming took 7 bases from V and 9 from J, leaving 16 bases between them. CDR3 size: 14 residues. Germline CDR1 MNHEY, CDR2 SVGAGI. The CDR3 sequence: CASTLGGAFSPLHF. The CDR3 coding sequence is TGTGCCAGCACCCTGGGGGGGGCGTTTTCACCCCTCCACTTT.

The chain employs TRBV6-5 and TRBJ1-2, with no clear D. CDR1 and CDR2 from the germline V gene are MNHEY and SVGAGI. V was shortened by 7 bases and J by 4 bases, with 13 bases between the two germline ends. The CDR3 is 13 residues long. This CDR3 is CASTHGSGYGYTF. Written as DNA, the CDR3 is TGTGCCAGCACCCACGGGAGTGGCTATGGCTACACCTTC.

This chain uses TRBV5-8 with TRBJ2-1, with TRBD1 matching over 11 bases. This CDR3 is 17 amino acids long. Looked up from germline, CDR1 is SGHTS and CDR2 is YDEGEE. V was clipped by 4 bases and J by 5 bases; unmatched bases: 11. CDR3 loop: CASSTSGTGGYNNEQFF. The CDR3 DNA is TGTGCCAGCAGCACCTCCGGGACAGGGGGGTATAACAATGAGCAGTTCTTC.

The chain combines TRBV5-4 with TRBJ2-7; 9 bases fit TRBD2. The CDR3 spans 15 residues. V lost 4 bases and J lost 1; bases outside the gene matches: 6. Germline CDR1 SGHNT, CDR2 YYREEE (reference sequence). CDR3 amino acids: CASSLTSGLSYEQYF. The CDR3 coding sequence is TGTGCCAGCAGCCTGACTAGCGGTCTATCCTACGAGCAGTACTTC. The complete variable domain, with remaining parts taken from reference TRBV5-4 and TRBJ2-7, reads ETGVTQSPTHLIKTRGQQVTLRCSSQSGHNTVSWYQQALGQGPQFIFQYYREEENGRGNFPPRFSGLQFPNYSSELNVNALELDDSALYLCASSLTSGLSYEQYFGPGTRLTVT.

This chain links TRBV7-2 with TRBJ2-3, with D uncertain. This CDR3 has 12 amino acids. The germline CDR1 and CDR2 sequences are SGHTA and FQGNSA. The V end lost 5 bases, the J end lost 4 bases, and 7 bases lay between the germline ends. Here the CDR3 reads CASSPLADTQYF. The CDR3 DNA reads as TGTGCCAGCAGCCCTCTTGCAGATACGCAGTATTTT.

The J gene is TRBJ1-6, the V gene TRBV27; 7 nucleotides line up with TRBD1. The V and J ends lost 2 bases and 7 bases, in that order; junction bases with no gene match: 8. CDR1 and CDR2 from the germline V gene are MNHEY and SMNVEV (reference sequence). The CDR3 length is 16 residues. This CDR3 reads CASSLLAGGINSPLHF. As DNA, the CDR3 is TGTGCCAGCAGTTTACTCGCAGGGGGGATCAATTCACCCCTCCACTTT.

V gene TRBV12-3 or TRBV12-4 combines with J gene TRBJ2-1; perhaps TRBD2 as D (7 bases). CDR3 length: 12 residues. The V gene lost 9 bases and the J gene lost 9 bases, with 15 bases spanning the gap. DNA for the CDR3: TGTGCCAGTACGGGGGGCCCAGGTGAGCAGTTCTTC. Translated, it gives CASTGGPGEQFF.

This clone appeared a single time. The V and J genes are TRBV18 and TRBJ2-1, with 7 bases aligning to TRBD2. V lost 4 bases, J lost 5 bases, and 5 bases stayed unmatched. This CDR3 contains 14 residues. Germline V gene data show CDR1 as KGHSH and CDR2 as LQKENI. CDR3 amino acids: CASSRDYLNNEQFF. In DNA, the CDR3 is TGTGCCAGCTCACGGGACTACCTAAACAATGAGCAGTTCTTC. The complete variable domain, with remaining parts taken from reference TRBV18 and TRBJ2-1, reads NAGVMQNPRHLVRRRGQEARLRCSPMKGHSHVYWYRQLPEEGLKFMVYLQKENIIDESGMPKERFSAEFPKEGPSILRIQQVVRGDSAAYFCASSRDYLNNEQFFGPGTRLTVL.

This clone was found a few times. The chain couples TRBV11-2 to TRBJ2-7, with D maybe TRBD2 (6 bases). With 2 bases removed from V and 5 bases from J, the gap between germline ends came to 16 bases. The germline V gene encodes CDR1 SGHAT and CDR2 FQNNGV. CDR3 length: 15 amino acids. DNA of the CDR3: TGTGCCAGCAGCTTATTCCCGGGGGAAGGAAACGAGCAGTACTTC. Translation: CASSLFPGEGNEQYF. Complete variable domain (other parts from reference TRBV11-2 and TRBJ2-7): EAGVAQSPRYKIIEKRQSVAFWCNPISGHATLYWYQQILGQGPKLLIQFQNNGVVDDSQLPKDRFSAERLKGVDSTLKIQPAKLEDSAVYLCASSLFPGEGNEQYFGPGTRLTVT.

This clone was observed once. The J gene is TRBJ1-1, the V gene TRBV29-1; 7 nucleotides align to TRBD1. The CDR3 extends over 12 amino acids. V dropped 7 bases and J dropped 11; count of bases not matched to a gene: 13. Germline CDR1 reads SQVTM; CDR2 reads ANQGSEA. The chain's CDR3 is CSANPGTDVAFF. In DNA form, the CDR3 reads TGCAGCGCCAATCCTGGGACAGATGTGGCTTTCTTT.

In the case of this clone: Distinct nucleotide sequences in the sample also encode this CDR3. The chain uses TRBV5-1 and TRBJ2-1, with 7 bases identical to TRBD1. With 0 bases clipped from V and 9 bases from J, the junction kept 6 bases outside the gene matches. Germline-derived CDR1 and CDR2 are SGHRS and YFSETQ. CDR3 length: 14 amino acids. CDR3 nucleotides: TGCGCCAGCAGCTTGGGACAGGGATACGGTGAGCAGTTCTTC. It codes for CASSLGQGYGEQFF.

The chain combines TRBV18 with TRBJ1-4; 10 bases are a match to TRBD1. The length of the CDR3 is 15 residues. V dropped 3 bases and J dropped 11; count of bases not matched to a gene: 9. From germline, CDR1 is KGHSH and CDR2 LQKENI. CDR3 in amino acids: CASSPETGGMLKLFF. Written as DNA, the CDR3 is TGTGCCAGCTCACCGGAGACAGGGGGCATGCTTAAACTGTTTTTT.

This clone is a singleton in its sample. This CDR3 is CASSPGGANTEAFF. CDR3 in DNA: TGTGCCAGCAGCCCCGGGGGGGCAAACACTGAAGCTTTCTTT. The V call is TRBV4-2, the J call TRBJ1-1; D might be TRBD1 (6 bases). The germline V gene encodes CDR1 LGHNA and CDR2 YNFKEQ. V was pared by 4 bases and J by 2 bases, with 11 bases between. The CDR3 is made up of 14 amino acids.

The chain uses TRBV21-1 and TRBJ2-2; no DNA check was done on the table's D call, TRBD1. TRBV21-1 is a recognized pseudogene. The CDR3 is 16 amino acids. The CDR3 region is CASSKGAGGLTGELFF. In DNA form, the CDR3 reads TGTGCCAGCAGCAAAGGTGCAGGGGGCTTAACCGGGGAGCTGTTTTTT.

CDR3 in amino acids: CASSSAGSGNQPQHF. The CDR3 nucleotides are TGTGCCAGCAGCTCGGCGGGGTCGGGCAATCAGCCCCAGCATTTT. This chain links TRBV5-8 with TRBJ1-5, with D uncertain. The CDR3 extends over 15 amino acids. Germline lookup yields CDR1 SGHTS and CDR2 YDEGEE. The ends were cut back, 3 bases at V and 2 bases at J, with 12 bases in the middle. Filled out from reference TRBV5-8 and TRBJ1-5, the complete variable domain reads EAGVTQSPTHLIKTRGQQATLRCSPISGHTSVYWYQQALGLGLQFLLWYDEGEERNRGNFPPRFSGRQFPNYSSELNVNALELEDSALYLCASSSAGSGNQPQHFGDGTRLSIL.

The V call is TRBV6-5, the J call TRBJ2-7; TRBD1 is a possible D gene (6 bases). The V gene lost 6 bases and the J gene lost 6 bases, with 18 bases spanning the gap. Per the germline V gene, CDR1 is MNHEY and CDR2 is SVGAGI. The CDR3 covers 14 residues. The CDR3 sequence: CASRETGLTSEQYF. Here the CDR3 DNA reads TGTGCCAGCAGAGAGACAGGCCTCACGTCCGAGCAGTACTTC.

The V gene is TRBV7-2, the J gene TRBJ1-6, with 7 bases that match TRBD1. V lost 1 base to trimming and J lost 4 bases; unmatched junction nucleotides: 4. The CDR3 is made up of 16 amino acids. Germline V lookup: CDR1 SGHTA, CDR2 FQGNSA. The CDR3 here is CASSLVSGQYNSPLHF. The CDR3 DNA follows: TGTGCCAGCAGCTTAGTATCGGGACAGTATAATTCACCCCTCCACTTT.

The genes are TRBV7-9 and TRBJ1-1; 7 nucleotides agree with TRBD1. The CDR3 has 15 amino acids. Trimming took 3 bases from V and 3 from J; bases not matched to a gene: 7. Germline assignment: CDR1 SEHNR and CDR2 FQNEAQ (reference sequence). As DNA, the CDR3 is TGTGCCAGCAGCTTTCAGGGGGTCGGGGACACTGAAGCTTTCTTT. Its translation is CASSFQGVGDTEAFF.

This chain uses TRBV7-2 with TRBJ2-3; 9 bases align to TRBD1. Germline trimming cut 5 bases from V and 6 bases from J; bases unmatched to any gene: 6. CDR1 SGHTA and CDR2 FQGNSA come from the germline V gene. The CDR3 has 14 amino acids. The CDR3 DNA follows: TGTGCCAGCAGCACAGGGACAGGGTGGGATACGCAGTATTTT. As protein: CASSTGTGWDTQYF.

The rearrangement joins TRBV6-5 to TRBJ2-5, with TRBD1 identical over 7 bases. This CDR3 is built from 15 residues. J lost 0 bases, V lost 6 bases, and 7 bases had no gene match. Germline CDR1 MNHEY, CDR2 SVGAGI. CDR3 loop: CASSRSQGYQETQYF. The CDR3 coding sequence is TGTGCCAGCAGCCGCTCACAGGGGTACCAAGAGACCCAGTACTTC.